This TCR beta chain was found in a study of cytomegalovirus exposure and HLA in healthy donors. Trimming cost V 2 bases and J 4 bases; bases outside gene matches: 1. CDR1 is MNHNS and CDR2 is SASEGT in the germline V gene. The CDR3 is 14 residues long. Both 60 Vbeta primers and 13 Jbeta primers went into the PCR. Repertoires were generated with immunoSEQ multiplex PCR, while TCRdb's copy carries only in-frame clones and drops some. The sample contains some 130,000 clones, roughly four fifths of which appear only once. The chain uses TRBV6-1 and TRBJ2-3; 9 nucleotides align to TRBD2. The receptor was derived from a man younger than 45 in good health and CMV-seronegative. The sample was PBMCs. The CDR3 sequence: CASSELAGPDTQYF. In DNA form, the CDR3 reads TGTGCCAGCAGTGAACTAGCGGGACCAGATACGCAGTATTTT.